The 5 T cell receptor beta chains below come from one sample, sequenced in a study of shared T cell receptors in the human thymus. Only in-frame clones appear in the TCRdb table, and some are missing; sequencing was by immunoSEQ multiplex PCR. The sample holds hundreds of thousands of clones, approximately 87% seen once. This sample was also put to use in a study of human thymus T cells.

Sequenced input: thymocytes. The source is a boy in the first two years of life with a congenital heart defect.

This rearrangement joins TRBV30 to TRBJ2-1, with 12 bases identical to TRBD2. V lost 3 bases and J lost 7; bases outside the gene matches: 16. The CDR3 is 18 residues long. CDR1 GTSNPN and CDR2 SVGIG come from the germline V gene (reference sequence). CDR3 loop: CAWSTGISPSGGENEQFF. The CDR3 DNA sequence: TGTGCCTGGAGCACCGGGATCTCTCCTAGCGGGGGGGAGAATGAGCAGTTCTTC.

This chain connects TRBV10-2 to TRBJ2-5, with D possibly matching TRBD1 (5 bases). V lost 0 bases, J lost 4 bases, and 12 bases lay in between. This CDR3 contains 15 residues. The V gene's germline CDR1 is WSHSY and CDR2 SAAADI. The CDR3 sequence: CASSESLDSGETQYF. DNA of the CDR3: TGCGCCAGCAGTGAGTCGCTTGACAGTGGAGAGACCCAGTACTTC.

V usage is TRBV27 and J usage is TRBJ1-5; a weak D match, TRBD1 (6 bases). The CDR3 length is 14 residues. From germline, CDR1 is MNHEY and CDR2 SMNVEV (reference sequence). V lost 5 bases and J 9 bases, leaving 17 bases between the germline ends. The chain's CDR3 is CASSPRGAPRPQHF. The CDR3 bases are TGTGCCAGCAGTCCACGGGGGGCCCCCAGGCCCCAGCATTTT.

CDR3 DNA: TGTGCCAGCAGCAAGAGGCAGGGGGACACTGAAGCTTTCTTT. Protein: CASSKRQGDTEAFF. The V and J genes are TRBV6-5 and TRBJ1-1, with 7 positions matching TRBD1. Germline V gives CDR1 MNHEY, CDR2 SVGAGI. This CDR3 has 14 amino acids. The trim removed 6 bases at V and 3 bases at J, leaving 7 bases unmatched.

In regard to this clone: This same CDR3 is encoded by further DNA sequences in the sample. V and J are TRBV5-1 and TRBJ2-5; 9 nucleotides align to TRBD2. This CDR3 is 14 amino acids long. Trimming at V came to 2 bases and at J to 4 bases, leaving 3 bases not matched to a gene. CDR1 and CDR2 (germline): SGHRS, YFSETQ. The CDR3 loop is CASSLAGGRETQYF. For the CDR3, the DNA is TGCGCCAGCAGCTTAGCGGGGGGCAGAGAGACCCAGTACTTC.